The rows below give T cell receptor beta chains drawn from one sample of a study of blood T cell repertoires in COVID-19. The method was immunoSEQ multiplex PCR; TCRdb's version includes in-frame clones alone and lacks a portion of them. The sample has more than 250,000 clones, just over 85% seen once. Sample: PBMCs or T cells enriched from blood (not recorded which). The receptors originated from a woman aged 18-29 years who had recovered from COVID-19. The CDR3 runs from the conserved cysteine through the conserved F or W. The D gene is left open where the match is weak. Clone size appears in some rows only: once, few, many, or a class for an expanded clone.

j_gene,v_gene,abundance,d_gene,len,CDR3aa,CDR3nt
TRBJ2-7,TRBV5-6,-,TRBD1,16,CASSLTYGTGYYEQYF,TGTGCCAGCAGCTTGACCTACGGGACAGGGTACTACGAGCAGTACTTC
TRBJ2-7,TRBV13,-,-,15,CASSLALPTTYEQYF,TGTGCCAGCAGCTTAGCCCTGCCCACAACCTACGAGCAGTACTTC
TRBJ1-6,TRBV6-5,-,-,16,CASSYSAGDIGSPLHF,TGTGCCAGCAGTTACTCTGCAGGGGATATAGGTTCACCCCTCCACTTT
TRBJ1-2,TRBV19,-,-,14,CASSTQGRDYGYTF,TGTGCCAGTAGTACTCAGGGTCGGGACTATGGCTACACCTTC
TRBJ1-2,TRBV2,few,-,11,CASRLYYGYTF,TGTGCCAGCAGGCTATACTATGGCTACACCTTC
TRBJ2-7,TRBV28,-,-,12,CASSLIVYEQYF,TGTGCCAGCAGTTTGATAGTTTACGAGCAGTACTTC
TRBJ2-1,TRBV7-9,many,-,18,CASSQVGRGRHIRNEQFF,TGTGCCAGCAGCCAGGTCGGGCGGGGCCGCCATATTAGGAATGAGCAGTTCTTC
TRBJ2-2,TRBV5-1,-,-,12,CASSFSAGELFF,TGCGCCAGCAGCTTCTCCGCCGGGGAGCTGTTTTTT
TRBJ2-1,TRBV27,-,TRBD1,15,CASSLWGQGAHEQFF,TGTGCCAGCAGTTTATGGGGACAGGGGGCTCATGAGCAGTTCTTC
TRBJ2-3,TRBV7-9,-,-,15,CASSLRTASTDTQYF,TGTGCCAGCAGCTTACGGACAGCTAGCACAGATACGCAGTATTTT
TRBJ1-6,TRBV30,few,-,14,CAWNIDSYNSPLHF,TGTGCCTGGAACATCGACTCCTATAATTCACCCCTCCACTTT
TRBJ1-1,TRBV2,few,-,16,CARRGDSGRLNTEAFF,TGTGCCAGACGTGGGGATAGTGGGAGGTTGAACACTGAAGCTTTCTTT
TRBJ1-5,TRBV19,few,-,13,CASTGVSNQPQHF,TGTGCCAGTACGGGGGTTAGCAATCAGCCCCAGCATTTT
TRBJ2-7,TRBV19,-,TRBD1,13,CASSTGLLYEQYF,TGTGCCAGTTCGACAGGGTTACTCTACGAGCAGTACTTC
TRBJ2-5,TRBV27,-,TRBD2,16,CASSHEGWGGQETQYF,TGTGCCAGCAGTCACGAGGGCTGGGGGGGCCAAGAGACCCAGTACTTC
TRBJ2-2,TRBV5-4,-,-,15,CASSLGQSNTGELFF,TGTGCCAGCAGCTTGGGACAGAGTAACACCGGGGAGCTGTTTTTT
TRBJ1-5,TRBV19,-,TRBD1,16,CATASRGGASNQPQHF,TGTGCCACCGCCTCCCGAGGGGGCGCGAGCAATCAGCCCCAGCATTTT
TRBJ2-4,TRBV28,-,-,17,CASSPNLDRLAKNIQYF,TGTGCCAGCAGTCCAAACCTAGACAGACTAGCCAAAAACATTCAGTACTTC
TRBJ1-1,TRBV6-5,-,TRBD1,14,CASSSRDRVTEAFF,TGTGCCAGCAGTTCCCGGGACAGGGTCACTGAAGCTTTCTTT
TRBJ1-5,TRBV12-3/TRBV12-4,few,-,13,CASSLREDQPQHF,TGTGCCAGCAGTTTAAGGGAGGATCAGCCCCAGCATTTT
TRBJ2-7,TRBV5-4,-,TRBD1,13,CASSPGTAYEQYF,TGTGCCAGCAGCCCAGGGACAGCCTACGAGCAGTACTTC
TRBJ1-5,TRBV19,-,-,14,CASNLVFSNQPQHF,TGTGCCAGTAATTTAGTTTTTAGCAATCAGCCCCAGCATTTT
TRBJ1-1,TRBV29-1,-,-,11,CSVGQNTEAFF,TGCAGCGTTGGGCAAAACACTGAAGCTTTCTTT
TRBJ1-4,TRBV19,-,TRBD1,16,CASSRGQSATNEKLFF,TGTGCCAGTAGTAGGGGACAGTCTGCAACTAATGAAAAACTGTTTTTT
TRBJ2-6,TRBV7-9,few,TRBD2,18,CASSAPGLAGAGANVLTF,TGTGCCAGCAGCGCCCCGGGACTAGCGGGAGCGGGGGCCAACGTCCTGACTTTC
TRBJ1-2,TRBV19,-,TRBD1,16,CASNPGTGGAGYGYTF,TGTGCCAGTAACCCCGGGACAGGGGGCGCTGGGTATGGCTACACCTTC
TRBJ2-7,TRBV5-5,-,-,13,CASSSWDISEQYF,TGTGCCAGCAGCTCGTGGGACATAAGTGAGCAGTACTTC
TRBJ2-7,TRBV18,-,-,16,CASSPAGPRSSYEQYF,TGTGCCAGCTCACCTGCGGGACCGAGATCGTCCTACGAGCAGTACTTC
TRBJ2-3,TRBV6-1,-,TRBD2,15,CASSEEAGGPDTQYF,TGTGCCAGCAGTGAGGAGGCGGGGGGACCGGATACGCAGTATTTT
TRBJ1-1,TRBV7-9,-,TRBD1,13,CASSAGQGTEAFF,TGTGCCAGCAGCGCGGGACAGGGGACTGAAGCTTTCTTT
TRBJ1-4,TRBV28,-,TRBD1,18,CASNPIGTGLITNEKLFF,TGTGCCAGCAACCCCATTGGGACAGGGCTCATAACTAATGAAAAACTGTTTTTT
TRBJ2-3,TRBV5-4,-,TRBD2,16,CASSFMTSEATDTQYF,TGTGCCAGCAGCTTCATGACTAGCGAGGCCACAGATACGCAGTATTTT
TRBJ1-2,TRBV3-1/TRBV3-2,-,-,15,CASSQVVGRDYGYTF,TGTGCCAGCAGCCAAGTAGTTGGGAGGGACTATGGCTACACCTTC
TRBJ2-7,TRBV20-1,-,-,12,CSASWQNYEQYF,TGCAGTGCTAGTTGGCAGAACTACGAGCAGTACTTC
TRBJ2-1,TRBV7-3,-,-,13,CASSFGAGNEQFF,TGTGCCAGCAGCTTTGGGGCCGGTAATGAGCAGTTCTTC
TRBJ2-1,TRBV19,-,-,13,CASSMTRDTEQFF,TGTGCCAGTAGTATGACGAGGGATACCGAGCAGTTCTTC
TRBJ1-2,TRBV7-9,-,-,11,CASKVSDGYTF,TGTGCCAGCAAAGTATCGGATGGCTACACCTTC
TRBJ1-3,TRBV7-9,-,-,16,CASSSNRARVGNTIYF,TGTGCCAGCAGCAGCAACAGGGCTCGGGTTGGAAACACCATATATTTT
TRBJ1-3,TRBV6-6,-,-,13,CASSSGTGNTIYF,TGTGCCAGCAGTTCCGGGACAGGAAACACCATATATTTT
TRBJ2-1,TRBV3-1/TRBV3-2,-,-,16,CASSQEGRALSGEQFF,TGTGCCAGCAGCCAAGAAGGTAGGGCCCTATCGGGGGAGCAGTTCTTC